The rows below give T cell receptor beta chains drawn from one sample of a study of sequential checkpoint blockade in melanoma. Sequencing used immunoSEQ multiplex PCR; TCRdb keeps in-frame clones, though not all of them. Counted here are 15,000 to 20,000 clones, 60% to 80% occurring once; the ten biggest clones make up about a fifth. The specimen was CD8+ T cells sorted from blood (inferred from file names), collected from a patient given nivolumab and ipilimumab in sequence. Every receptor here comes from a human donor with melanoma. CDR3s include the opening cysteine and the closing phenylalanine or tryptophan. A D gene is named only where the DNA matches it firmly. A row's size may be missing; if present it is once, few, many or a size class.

TGTGCCAGCAGCTTAGGCCCTACAGGGTCTGGAAACACCATATATTTT | CASSLGPTGSGNTIYF | . | TRBJ1-3 | . | TRBV11-2
TGCGCCAGCAGCCAAGAATACGGCGGGGAGGCAGATACGCAGTATTTT | CASSQEYGGEADTQYF | . | TRBJ2-3 | . | TRBV4-3
TGTGCCAGCAGCCCCCGATTGGGGGAGGGCACTGAAGCTTTCTTT | CASSPRLGEGTEAFF | . | TRBJ1-1 | . | TRBV2
TGTGCCAGCAGTTTCAACCGGGCCTACGAGCAGTACTTC | CASSFNRAYEQYF | . | TRBJ2-7 | . | TRBV6-5
TGTGCCAGCAGTCCGACAGCAGGGACCGGGGAGCTGTTTTTT | CASSPTAGTGELFF | . | TRBJ2-2 | . | TRBV27
TGCGCCAGCAGCCAAGATCGACTAGCCTCCGGGGAGCTGTTTTTT | CASSQDRLASGELFF | few | TRBJ2-2 | TRBD2 | TRBV4-1
TGTGCCAGCAGTACTAGCGGGGGGGCCAATGAGCAGTTCTTC | CASSTSGGANEQFF | . | TRBJ2-1 | TRBD2 | TRBV6-4
TGTGCCAGCTCACCTATAGCCCCGAACACTGAAGCTTTCTTT | CASSPIAPNTEAFF | medium-sized | TRBJ1-1 | . | TRBV18
TGTGCCAGCAGCCCTACCCGGGACTCCTATGGCTACACCTTC | CASSPTRDSYGYTF | . | TRBJ1-2 | . | TRBV14
TGCGCCAGCAGCTCAACACCGGGACAGGGAGAGTACTTC | CASSSTPGQGEYF | . | TRBJ2-7 | TRBD1 | TRBV5-1
TGTGCCAGCAGTTCCGGGACAACTATGAACACCGGGGAGCTGTTTTTT | CASSSGTTMNTGELFF | once | TRBJ2-2 | . | TRBV7-9
TGTGCCAGCAGCGGCGGGACAGGGGGCTACGAGCAGTACTTC | CASSGGTGGYEQYF | . | TRBJ2-7 | TRBD1 | TRBV5-4
TGTGCCAGCAGCGTAGGGGGGGAGAGCAATCAGCCCCAGCATTTT | CASSVGGESNQPQHF | . | TRBJ1-5 | . | TRBV9
TGCAGCGTCGCGGGAGGAGAACAGGGGGCAGGCGAAAAACTGTTTTTT | CSVAGGEQGAGEKLFF | . | TRBJ1-4 | TRBD1 | TRBV29-1
TGTGCCAGCAGTACAGGGGCGGATACGCAGTATTTT | CASSTGADTQYF | . | TRBJ2-3 | TRBD1 | TRBV27
TGTGCCAGCAGTATTAGCGGGAGCACAGATACGCAGTATTTT | CASSISGSTDTQYF | . | TRBJ2-3 | TRBD2 | TRBV9
TGCGCCAGCAGCCAAGATGGAAACAGATACAATGAGCAGTTCTTC | CASSQDGNRYNEQFF | . | TRBJ2-1 | . | TRBV4-3
TGTGCCAGCAGTCTACGACAGGGGTCAACAGATACGCAGTATTTT | CASSLRQGSTDTQYF | few | TRBJ2-3 | TRBD1 | TRBV2
TGTGCCAGCAGCGTGGCAGGCTCACCCCTCCACTTT | CASSVAGSPLHF | . | TRBJ1-6 | . | TRBV9
TGTGCCAGCACCGGAATAGGGGGCAGCGACTATGGCTACACCTTC | CASTGIGGSDYGYTF | . | TRBJ1-2 | TRBD1 | TRBV2
TGTGCCACCAGCAGGGGGACAGGAAACACAGATACGCAGTATTTT | CATSRGTGNTDTQYF | . | TRBJ2-3 | TRBD1 | TRBV15
TGTGCCAGTGCGTACAGGGGGCACGGCTCAGCTGAAGCTTTCTTT | CASAYRGHGSAEAFF | . | TRBJ1-1 | TRBD1 | TRBV19
TGTGCCAGCAGCGTAGTAAGGGGGGGCACTGAAGCTTTCTTT | CASSVVRGGTEAFF | once | TRBJ1-1 | . | TRBV9
TGTGCCACCACGGCTCTTGAGGGTTTGTCCGGGGAGCTGTTTTTT | CATTALEGLSGELFF | . | TRBJ2-2 | . | TRBV19
TGTGCCAGCAGTTCATTAGGGGTGACAGGGGACAACCAAGAGACCCAGTACTTC | CASSSLGVTGDNQETQYF | . | TRBJ2-5 | TRBD1 | TRBV27
TGTGCCAGCAGCGTCAACCCCTTGACAGGATTTCAAGAGACCCAGTACTTC | CASSVNPLTGFQETQYF | . | TRBJ2-5 | . | TRBV9
TGTGCCAGTAGTAGGACTAGCGGAAACACCGGGGAGCTGTTTTTT | CASSRTSGNTGELFF | . | TRBJ2-2 | TRBD2 | TRBV19
TGTGCCAGCAGCCCCAGGGGCGACAATGAGCAGTTCTTC | CASSPRGDNEQFF | many | TRBJ2-1 | . | TRBV7-9
TGTGCCAGCAGCTTGGGGACAGGGATAGACACTGAAGCTTTCTTT | CASSLGTGIDTEAFF | . | TRBJ1-1 | TRBD1 | TRBV5-4
TGTGCCAGCAGCTTGGTTCGCCGGGGGGTCACAGATACGCAGTATTTT | CASSLVRRGVTDTQYF | . | TRBJ2-3 | TRBD2 | TRBV5-6
TGTGCCAGCAGCCGGGGGGATACGCAGTATTTT | CASSRGDTQYF | . | TRBJ2-3 | . | TRBV7-3
TGTGCCAGCAGCATCGGGACAGGCGGGGAGACCCAGTACTTC | CASSIGTGGETQYF | . | TRBJ2-5 | TRBD1 | TRBV5-5
TGTGCCAGCAGCTTAGAGGTCGGGGGGAGTTCACCCCTCCACTTT | CASSLEVGGSSPLHF | few | TRBJ1-6 | . | TRBV7-9